Each of the 15 T cell receptor beta chains below was sequenced from the same sample in a study of blood T cell repertoires in COVID-19. The table came from immunoSEQ multiplex PCR; TCRdb's copy has only in-frame clones and leaves some out. The data hold over 350,000 clones, with 75% to 90% observed a single time. The sample consisted of peripheral blood. The receptors here all came from a woman aged 25 to 39 with active or convalescent COVID-19.

The chain joins TRBV3-1 (or the pseudogene TRBV3-2) to TRBJ2-5; no clear D. V was cut by 3 bases and J by 7 bases, with 9 bases left in between. The germline V gene encodes CDR1 LGHDT and CDR2 YNNKEL (reference sequence). There are 12 residues in the CDR3. CDR3 in amino acids: CASSQSGGTQYF. The DNA for the CDR3 is TGTGCCAGCAGCCAGTCCGGCGGGACCCAGTACTTC.

This sequence joins TRBV10-2 and TRBJ2-1, with TRBD2 matching over 10 bases. J gave up 4 bases and V 3 bases, and 6 bases lay outside the gene matches. Germline V lookup: CDR1 WSHSY, CDR2 SAAADI. The CDR3 is made up of 16 amino acids. CDR3 sequence: CASSDMISGRYNEQFF. For the CDR3, the DNA is TGCGCCAGCAGTGATATGATTAGCGGGAGGTACAATGAGCAGTTCTTC.

The genes are TRBV10-2 and TRBJ2-1, with 9 bases that match TRBD2. The junction had 10 bases not matched to a gene; V was cut back by 6 bases and J by 7 bases. In germline, CDR1 is WSHSY, CDR2 SAAADI. This CDR3 region has 15 residues. CDR3 loop: CASREAAGGLNEQFF. DNA of the CDR3: TGCGCCAGCAGAGAGGCAGCGGGGGGCTTAAATGAGCAGTTCTTC.

This rearrangement joins TRBV5-1 to TRBJ2-5, with D maybe TRBD1 (5 bases). V lost 2 bases to trimming and J lost 5 bases, with 13 bases between them. The length of the CDR3 is 14 residues. From germline, CDR1 is SGHRS and CDR2 YFSETQ. The chain's CDR3 is CASSFARAGETQYF. The CDR3 DNA follows: TGCGCCAGCAGCTTTGCCAGGGCAGGGGAGACCCAGTACTTC.

The chain has TRBV30 and TRBJ1-2, with no clear D. The CDR3 sequence is 12 residues long. CDR1 GTSNPN and CDR2 SVGIG come from the germline V gene (reference sequence). V lost 1 base, J lost 4 bases, and 7 bases lay in between. Written as DNA, the CDR3 is TGTGCCTGGAGTGAGCGGGCCTATGGCTACACCTTC. Residues: CAWSERAYGYTF. The variable domain in full, with the rest retrieved from reference TRBV30 and TRBJ1-2, is SQTIHQWPATLVQPVGSPLSLECTVEGTSNPNLYWYRQAAGRGLQLLFYSVGIGQISSEVPQNLSASRPQDRQFILSSKKLLLSDSGFYLCAWSERAYGYTFGSGTRLTVV.

V and J are TRBV14 and TRBJ1-1, with D unclear. The ends were cut back, 1 base at V and 9 bases at J, with 12 bases in the middle. Germline lookup yields CDR1 SGHDN and CDR2 FVKESK. This CDR3 comprises 13 residues. The CDR3: CASSQVPSDKAFF. The CDR3 coding sequence is TGTGCCAGCAGCCAAGTACCCAGCGATAAAGCTTTCTTT.

The rearrangement uses TRBV19 and TRBJ1-5, with TRBD1 matching over 7 bases. This CDR3 contains 16 residues. With V trimmed by 4 bases and J by 0 bases, 6 bases remained unmatched. CDR1 is LNHDA and CDR2 is SQIVND in the germline V gene (reference sequence). CDR3 sequence (DNA): TGTGCCAGTAGTACGCGGGACAGATTTAGCAATCAGCCCCAGCATTTT. Translating gives CASSTRDRFSNQPQHF.

Notes on this clone: The sample holds other DNA sequences that translate to the same CDR3. J is TRBJ2-3 and V is TRBV6-5; 9 nucleotides match TRBD2. Unmatched junction bases numbered 0, after V lost 5 bases and J lost 0 bases. The length of the CDR3 is 14 residues. Germline lookup yields CDR1 MNHEY and CDR2 SVGAGI. CDR3 coding DNA: TGTGCCAGCAGTCTAGCGGGGAGCACAGATACGCAGTATTTT. As protein: CASSLAGSTDTQYF.

The rearrangement links TRBV7-8 to TRBJ2-3; 9 bases match TRBD1. The CDR3 has 14 residues. Trimming took 6 bases from V and 5 from J; bases not matched to a gene: 6. Germline CDR1 is SGHVS and CDR2 is FQNEAQ. The CDR3 loop reads CASRPQGAGDTQYF. CDR3 coding DNA: TGTGCCAGCAGACCACAGGGGGCCGGAGATACGCAGTATTTT.

The chain recombines TRBV6-2 or TRBV6-3 with TRBJ2-7; the match to TRBD2 covers 12 bases. The V and J ends lost 0 bases and 4 bases, in that order; junction bases with no gene match: 1. The CDR3 covers 15 residues. Germline CDR1 reads MNHEY; CDR2 reads SVGEGT. The CDR3 region has the DNA TGTGCCAGCAGTTACTCGACTAGCGGGGGTTACGAGCAGTACTTC. This codes for CASSYSTSGGYEQYF.

The chain joins TRBV5-6 to TRBJ2-7, with TRBD1 as a possible D gene (6 bases). CDR3 length: 18 amino acids. The V end was cut by 3 bases, the J end by 4 bases, with 26 bases between. The V gene's germline CDR1 is SGHDT and CDR2 YYEEEE. The CDR3 is CASSSHAGAGTSYYEQYF. The CDR3, as DNA: TGTGCCAGCAGCTCCCACGCAGGGGCAGGGACGAGTTATTACGAGCAGTACTTC.

V is TRBV11-3 and J is TRBJ1-2; the D gene is possibly TRBD1 (5 bases). The CDR3 is 16 residues long. Germline CDR1 SGHNT, CDR2 YENEEA. Trimming shortened V by 1 base and J by 4 bases, and 16 bases separated the two germline ends. CDR3 residues: CASSLVGRVGGYGYTF. In nucleotides, the CDR3 is TGTGCCAGCAGCTTAGTCGGGAGGGTTGGGGGCTATGGCTACACCTTC.

The chain carries TRBV25-1 and TRBJ2-7; 9 bases line up with TRBD1. V shed 5 bases, J shed 4 bases, and the junction held 9 bases outside the gene matches. CDR1 is MGHDK, CDR2 SYGVNS, per germline. CDR3 length: 15 amino acids. This CDR3 reads CASSRSGGQGYEQYF. The CDR3 coding sequence is TGTGCCAGCAGTCGGAGCGGAGGACAGGGGTACGAGCAGTACTTC.

The chain uses TRBV5-1 and TRBJ1-1; 10 bases are a match to TRBD1. Trimming removed 5 bases from V and 4 bases from J; junction bases left unmatched: 5. The CDR3 is 14 amino acids. Germline V CDR1 and CDR2: SGHRS, YFSETQ. CDR3 DNA: TGCGCCAGCAGACTGGGACAGGGGAGCACTGAAGCTTTCTTT. Translating it yields CASRLGQGSTEAFF.

The V call is TRBV3-1 (or the pseudogene TRBV3-2), the J call TRBJ2-4; D is possibly TRBD1 (5 bases). CDR1 and CDR2 from the germline V gene are LGHDT and YNNKEL (reference sequence). This CDR3 comprises 14 residues. The V end lost 3 bases, the J end lost 2 bases, and 8 bases lay between the germline ends. The CDR3 DNA reads as TGTGCCAGCAGCCACGGACAAACCAAAAACATTCAGTACTTC. Translating gives CASSHGQTKNIQYF.